The 6 T cell receptor beta chains in this list originate from one sample, sequenced in a study of blood T cell repertoires in COVID-19. Sequenced by immunoSEQ multiplex PCR; TCRdb stores in-frame clones only, minus some. Of about 58,000 clones listed, approximately 83% are singletons. The source material was peripheral blood. The receptors were sampled from an elderly man with COVID-19, enrolled during active disease.

This chain uses TRBV30 with TRBJ2-3; a possible D gene is TRBD2 (6 bases). The CDR3 has 16 residues. Trimming cost V 0 bases and J 0 bases, with 13 bases left between them. Germline CDR1 and CDR2: GTSNPN and SVGIG (reference sequence). For the CDR3, the DNA is TGTGCCTGGAGTGTAGGGTCGGGGACTAGCACAGATACGCAGTATTTT. Translated, it gives CAWSVGSGTSTDTQYF.

In this sample, this clone turned up once. The chain uses TRBV27 and TRBJ2-7; TRBD1 is a possible D gene (5 bases). There are 13 residues in the CDR3. Germline V gene lookup returns CDR1 MNHEY and CDR2 SMNVEV (reference sequence). Trimming shortened V by 2 bases and J by 6 bases, and 11 bases separated the two germline ends. CDR3 coding DNA: TGTGCCAGCAGTTTACGGACATTTGGCGAGCAGTACTTC. Translated, it gives CASSLRTFGEQYF.

The rearrangement uses TRBV11-2 and TRBJ1-1; 12 bases align to TRBD1. V lost 5 bases, J lost 4 bases, and 8 bases stayed unmatched. There are 16 residues in the CDR3. Germline V gene lookup returns CDR1 SGHAT and CDR2 FQNNGV. CDR3 residues: CASSPGTGGRGTEAFF. The CDR3 DNA is TGTGCCAGCAGCCCCGGGACAGGGGGCCGGGGCACTGAAGCTTTCTTT.

This chain uses TRBV5-6 with TRBJ2-3, with 8 positions matching TRBD2. CDR1 SGHDT and CDR2 YYEEEE come from the germline V gene. J lost 12 bases, V lost 4 bases, and 13 bases had no gene match. The CDR3 consists of 14 residues. CDR3 protein: CASSLWISGAHQYF. The CDR3 nucleotides are TGTGCCAGCAGCCTTTGGATTAGCGGGGCTCACCAGTATTTT.

The V and J genes are TRBV18 and TRBJ1-1, with D perhaps TRBD1 (6 bases). CDR1 and CDR2 from the germline V gene are KGHSH and LQKENI. This CDR3 has 15 amino acids. V lost 6 bases and J 5 bases, leaving 19 bases between the germline ends. The CDR3 loop reads CASSPGQRSSTEAFF. For the CDR3, the DNA is TGTGCCAGCTCCCCCGGACAGCGTTCGTCGACTGAAGCTTTCTTT.

The chain is built from TRBV30 and TRBJ2-1, with a weak D call TRBD1 (6 bases). The germline V gene encodes CDR1 GTSNPN and CDR2 SVGIG (reference sequence). The CDR3 sequence is 14 residues long. Trimming removed 2 bases at V and 1 base at J, with 9 bases between. The chain's CDR3 is CAWSPQGSYNEQFF. CDR3 coding DNA: TGTGCCTGGAGTCCACAGGGTTCCTACAATGAGCAGTTCTTC. Supplemented by reference TRBV30 and TRBJ2-1, the full variable domain reads SQTIHQWPATLVQPVGSPLSLECTVEGTSNPNLYWYRQAAGRGLQLLFYSVGIGQISSEVPQNLSASRPQDRQFILSSKKLLLSDSGFYLCAWSPQGSYNEQFFGPGTRLTVL.